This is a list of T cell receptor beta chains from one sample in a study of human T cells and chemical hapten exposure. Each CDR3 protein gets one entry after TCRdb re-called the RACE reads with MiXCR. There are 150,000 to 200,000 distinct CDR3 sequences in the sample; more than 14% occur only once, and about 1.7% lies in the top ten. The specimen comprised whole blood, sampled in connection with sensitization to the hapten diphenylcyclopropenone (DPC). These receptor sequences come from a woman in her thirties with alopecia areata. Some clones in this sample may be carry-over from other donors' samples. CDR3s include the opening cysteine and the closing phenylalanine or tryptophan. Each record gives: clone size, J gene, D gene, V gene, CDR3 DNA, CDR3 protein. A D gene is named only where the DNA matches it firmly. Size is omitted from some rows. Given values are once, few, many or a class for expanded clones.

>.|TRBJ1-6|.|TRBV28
TGTGCCAGCAGTCCCTCCCCCCGGGCCTCCCCCCTCCACTTT
CASSPSPRASPLHF
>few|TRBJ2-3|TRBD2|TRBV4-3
TGCGCCAGCAGCCAAGCAGCCGGACTAGCGGGGGCCAGCACAGATACGCAGTATTTT
CASSQAAGLAGASTDTQYF
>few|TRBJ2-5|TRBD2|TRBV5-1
TGCGCCAGCAGCCCGGGACTAGCGGGGCAAGAGACCCAGTACTTC
CASSPGLAGQETQYF
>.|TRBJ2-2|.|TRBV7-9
TGTGCCAGCAGCTCGACAGGGAGGGCCGGGGAGCTGTTTTTT
CASSSTGRAGELFF
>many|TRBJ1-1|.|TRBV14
TGTGCCAGCAGCCAATTCGGCTACACTGAAGCTTTCTTT
CASSQFGYTEAFF
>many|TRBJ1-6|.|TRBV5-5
TGTGCCAGCAGCAGCGGACCCGGAGGTAGTGATTCACCCCTCCACTTT
CASSSGPGGSDSPLHF
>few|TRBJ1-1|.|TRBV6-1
TGTGCCAGCAAATTACAGCAGAACACTGAAGCTTTCTTT
CASKLQQNTEAFF
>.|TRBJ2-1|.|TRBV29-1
TGCAGCGTTGACCCCCGGAATGAGCAGTTCTTC
CSVDPRNEQFF
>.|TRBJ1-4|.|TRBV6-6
TGTGCCAGCAAAAAGGGGGGGACTAATGAAAAACTGTTTTTT
CASKKGGTNEKLFF
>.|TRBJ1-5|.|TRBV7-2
TGTGCCAGCAGCACACAAACAGATCAGCCCCAGCATTTT
CASSTQTDQPQHF
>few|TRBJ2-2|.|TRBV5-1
TGCGCCAGCAGCGAGACTAGATGGGCCGGGGAGCTGTTTTTT
CASSETRWAGELFF
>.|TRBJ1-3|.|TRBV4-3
TGCGCCAGCAGCCAAGAAGGGATCTCTGGAAACACCATATATTTT
CASSQEGISGNTIYF
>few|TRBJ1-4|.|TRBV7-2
TGTGCCAGCAGCTGGGAAGGGAATAATGAAAAACTGTTTTTT
CASSWEGNNEKLFF
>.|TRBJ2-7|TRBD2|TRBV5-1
TGCGCCAGCAGCTTGGGGACCCGAACTGGGACTAGCGGGGCCCTCTACGAGCAGTACTTC
CASSLGTRTGTSGALYEQYF
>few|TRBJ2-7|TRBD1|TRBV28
TGTGCCAGCTACCACCGGGACAGCCTTTTGAAGTACTTC
CASYHRDSLLKYF
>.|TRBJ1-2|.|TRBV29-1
TGCAGCGTTGTCAAGGGAGGCTATGGCTACACCTTC
CSVVKGGYGYTF
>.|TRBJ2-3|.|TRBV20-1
TGCAGTGCCGTGCTCGGGAGTGCAGATACGCAGTATTTT
CSAVLGSADTQYF
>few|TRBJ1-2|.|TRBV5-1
TGCGCCAGCAGCTTGGAGGCCCTCAACTATGGCTACACCTTC
CASSLEALNYGYTF
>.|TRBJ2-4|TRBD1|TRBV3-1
TGTGCCAGCAGCCAAGGCGGACAGGGAAACATTCAGTACTTC
CASSQGGQGNIQYF
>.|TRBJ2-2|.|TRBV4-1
TGCGCCAGCAGCCGCGGGTCCCCGCGGGAGCTGTTTTTT
CASSRGSPRELFF
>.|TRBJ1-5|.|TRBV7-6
TGTGCCAGCAGCTTAGTACAGGGTCAGCCCCAGCATTTT
CASSLVQGQPQHF
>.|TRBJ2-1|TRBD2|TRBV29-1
TGCAGCGTTCTTGGGACTAGGGACTACAATGAGCAGTTCTTC
CSVLGTRDYNEQFF
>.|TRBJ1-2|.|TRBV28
TGTGCCAGCAGTAAGCCGGGCCCTAACTATGGCTACACCTTC
CASSKPGPNYGYTF
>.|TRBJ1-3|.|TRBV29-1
TGCAGCGTTGAAGGTGTGGGATCAGCTGGAAACACCATATATTTT
CSVEGVGSAGNTIYF
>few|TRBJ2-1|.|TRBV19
TGTGCCAGTAGTATAGACACCACGGGACAAAGATACAATGAGCAGTTCTTC
CASSIDTTGQRYNEQFF
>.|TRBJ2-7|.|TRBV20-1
TGCAGTGCGAGGGACACCCTAGCCTACGAGCAGTACTTC
CSARDTLAYEQYF
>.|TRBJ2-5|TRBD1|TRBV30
TGTGCCTGGAGGAGTACGGGGACAGCTCAAGAGACCCAGTACTTC
CAWRSTGTAQETQYF
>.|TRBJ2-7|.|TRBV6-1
TGTGCCAGACTGGACGAGCAGTACTTC
CARLDEQYF
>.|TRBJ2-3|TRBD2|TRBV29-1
TGCAGCGTTGTTGCGGGAGGTTATGGGGAAGATACGCAGTATTTT
CSVVAGGYGEDTQYF
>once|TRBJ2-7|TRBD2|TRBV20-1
TGCAGTGCTAGTGGGCTAGCGGGAGGCGAGCAGTACTTC
CSASGLAGGEQYF
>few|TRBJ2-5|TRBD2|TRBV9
TGTGCCAGCAGCGGGACTAGAAACCAAGAGACCCAGTACTTC
CASSGTRNQETQYF
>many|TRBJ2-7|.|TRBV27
TGTGCCAGCAGTTTATCGAGGGGCCGCTTAAACGAGCAGTACTTC
CASSLSRGRLNEQYF
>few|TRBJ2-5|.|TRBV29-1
TGCAGCGTAATCTCAGAAGAGACCCAGTACTTC
CSVISEETQYF
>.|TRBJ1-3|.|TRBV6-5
TGTGCCAGCAGTCCCAGACGTTCTGGAAACACCATATATTTT
CASSPRRSGNTIYF
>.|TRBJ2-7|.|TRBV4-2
TGTGCCAGCAACCAAGGGAACCCCTACGAGCAGTACTTC
CASNQGNPYEQYF
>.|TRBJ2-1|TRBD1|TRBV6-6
TGTGCCAGCAGTGCCGGGACAGGGATGAACAATGAGCAGTTCTTC
CASSAGTGMNNEQFF